The rows below give T cell receptor beta chains drawn from one sample of a study of blood T cell repertoires in COVID-19. The data were produced by immunoSEQ multiplex PCR, yet TCRdb's version contains in-frame clones alone and is incomplete. The sample carries some 260,000 clones, 82% recorded once. Sequencing used peripheral blood. The receptor source for this set is a woman under 30 with acute or convalescent COVID-19. CDR3s include the opening cysteine and the closing phenylalanine or tryptophan. D genes are given only for firm matches. Clone size is shown for a subset of rows, as once, few, many or a class of expanded clone.

TRBV7-8	-	-	TRBJ1-5	TGTGCCAGCAGCTTATGGGAGGGAATGAGCAATCAGCCCCAGCATTTT	CASSLWEGMSNQPQHF
TRBV5-1	-	-	TRBJ2-2	TGCGCCAGCAGCTTGGTTACACCCGGGGAGCTGTTTTTT	CASSLVTPGELFF
TRBV7-2	TRBD1	-	TRBJ1-1	TGTGCCAGCAGTTTCAGACAGGGGGCGTCGGGAACTGAAGCTTTCTTT	CASSFRQGASGTEAFF
TRBV27	TRBD1	-	TRBJ1-1	TGTGCCAGCACCCCTAGGGGACAGGGCCGGGCCACTGAAGCTTTCTTT	CASTPRGQGRATEAFF
TRBV24-1	-	once	TRBJ1-1	TGTGCCACCAGTGTTTCAGAGAACACTGAAGCTTTCTTT	CATSVSENTEAFF
TRBV30	TRBD2	few	TRBJ2-5	TGTGCCTGGAGTCCCGGACTAGCGGGAGATATAGAGACCCAGTACTTC	CAWSPGLAGDIETQYF
TRBV6-6	TRBD2	-	TRBJ2-3	TGTGCCAGCAGTCGGACTAGCGATACATTTAGCACAGATACGCAGTATTTT	CASSRTSDTFSTDTQYF
TRBV30	TRBD2	-	TRBJ2-7	TGTGCCTGGAGTCAAGGACTAGCGGTCTACGAGCAGTACTTC	CAWSQGLAVYEQYF
TRBV5-1	TRBD2	-	TRBJ2-1	TGCGCCAGCAGCTTGGAGTCTAGCGGAAGACGATACAATGAGCAGTTCTTC	CASSLESSGRRYNEQFF
TRBV6-2/TRBV6-3	TRBD2	-	TRBJ2-7	TGTGCCAGCAGCCTGACTAGCGGGGGGGCCTACGAGCAGTACTTC	CASSLTSGGAYEQYF
TRBV30	TRBD2	-	TRBJ2-7	TGTGCCTGGACTAACCTGGGCGGGAGCGGGTCCTACGAGCAGTACTTC	CAWTNLGGSGSYEQYF
TRBV29-1	-	-	TRBJ1-1	TGCAGCGTCTCCAGGGGGAACACTGAAGCTTTCTTT	CSVSRGNTEAFF
TRBV30	TRBD1	once	TRBJ2-5	TGTGCCTGGAGTGGACAGGGCAGGGAGACCCAGTACTTC	CAWSGQGRETQYF
TRBV7-2	-	-	TRBJ2-5	TGTGCCAGCAGCTTAGCAGGGGATGTGGTGACCCAGTACTTC	CASSLAGDVVTQYF
TRBV21-1	-	-	TRBJ2-7	TGTGCCAGCAGCAAAGTTTTAGCGGGAGGGCCTCCCTGCAACTACGAGCAGTACTTC	CASSKVLAGGPPCNYEQYF
TRBV19	-	-	TRBJ1-5	TGTGCCAGTAGATTGGTAGGACAGATGATTAGCAATCAGCCCCAGCATTTT	CASRLVGQMISNQPQHF
TRBV7-8	-	-	TRBJ2-2	TGTGCCAGCAGCCTCTACGGCGGGGAGCTGTTTTTT	CASSLYGGELFF
TRBV5-4	-	few	TRBJ1-1	TGTGCCAGCAGCTTCGGGGGGCGAGGGAGGAACACTGAAGCTTTCTTT	CASSFGGRGRNTEAFF
TRBV7-9	TRBD2	-	TRBJ2-3	TGTGCCAGCAGCTTAGCGGGCGGGAGGCCCACAGATACGCAGTATTTT	CASSLAGGRPTDTQYF
TRBV6-6	-	-	TRBJ1-1	TGTGCCAGCAGTTACTCGTGGGAGGAGAGGGACACTGAAGCTTTCTTT	CASSYSWEERDTEAFF
TRBV18	-	few	TRBJ2-7	TGTGCCAGCTCACCGACAGTATTATCCAGGGGCGAGCAGTACTTC	CASSPTVLSRGEQYF
TRBV9	-	-	TRBJ2-7	TGTGCCAGCAGCCCCCTAGTGAGGTCCTACGAGCAGTACTTC	CASSPLVRSYEQYF
TRBV7-9	-	few	TRBJ2-1	TGTGCCAGCAGCTTAGAGGGGTCGCATGAGCAGTTCTTC	CASSLEGSHEQFF
TRBV29-1	TRBD2	-	TRBJ2-3	TGCAGCGTTGAGGGGGGGGAGCGGCTCACAGATACGCAGTATTTT	CSVEGGERLTDTQYF
TRBV4-1	-	once	TRBJ1-5	TGCGCCAGCAGCCCAGGAAACAAGATTCGCAATCAGCCCCAGCATTTT	CASSPGNKIRNQPQHF
TRBV6-5	-	-	TRBJ1-1	TGTGCCAGCAGTTACTCCGGGTCGGAAGCTTTCTTT	CASSYSGSEAFF
TRBV11-2	TRBD2	many	TRBJ2-7	TGTGCCAGCAGCCGAAACGGGAGGGCCGTTGACGAGCAGTACTTC	CASSRNGRAVDEQYF
TRBV3-1/TRBV3-2	-	-	TRBJ1-3	TGTGCCAGCAGCCAAGGGCCACGGAGCTCTGGAAACACCATATATTTT	CASSQGPRSSGNTIYF
TRBV21-1	-	-	TRBJ1-5	TGTGCCAGCAGAAGATGTCCAGGCAATCAGCCCCAGCATTTT	CASRRCPGNQPQHF
TRBV9	TRBD1	-	TRBJ2-7	TGTGCCAGCAGCCCGCGACAGGGTATCAACTCCTACGAGCAGTACTTC	CASSPRQGINSYEQYF
TRBV13	-	few	TRBJ1-3	TGTGCCAGCAGCGTCGCGGGGGGGGCCGGTGGAAACACCATATATTTT	CASSVAGGAGGNTIYF
TRBV13	-	-	TRBJ2-1	TGTGCCAGCAGCTTAGGCCTAAGCGGGCCCCTCGGTAATGAGCAGTTCTTC	CASSLGLSGPLGNEQFF
TRBV3-1/TRBV3-2	TRBD1	few	TRBJ1-2	TGTGCCAGCAGCCCCATCCGGGACAGGCCTCGGGGAGGCTACACCTTC	CASSPIRDRPRGGYTF
TRBV6-5	-	-	TRBJ1-1	TGTGCCAGCAGGGAGGGGAAGGGGTGGTGGGTTGAAGCTTTCTTT	CASREGKGWWVEAFF
TRBV7-2	TRBD2	-	TRBJ2-7	TGTGCCAGCAGCACGCCGGGACTAGCGCCTTCCTCCTACGAGCAGTACTTC	CASSTPGLAPSSYEQYF
TRBV6-5	TRBD2	-	TRBJ2-3	TGTGCCAGCAGCCGGGGGGAGTATCGAACAGATACGCAGTATTTT	CASSRGEYRTDTQYF
TRBV5-1	TRBD2	many	TRBJ2-2	TGCGCCAGCAGTACGGGGGGGACGAACACCGGGGAGCTGTTTTTT	CASSTGGTNTGELFF
TRBV28	-	-	TRBJ2-5	TGTGCCAGCAGTTTTGGGGCGATAAGCGAAGAGACCCAGTACTTC	CASSFGAISEETQYF
TRBV12-3/TRBV12-4	-	-	TRBJ1-1	TGTGCCAGCAGTTTTCGTAACACTGAAGCTTTCTTT	CASSFRNTEAFF
TRBV6-1	-	-	TRBJ2-1	TGTGCCAGCAGTGAAGCGCAGGATGAGCAGTTCTTC	CASSEAQDEQFF
TRBV25-1	-	-	TRBJ1-1	TGTGCCAGCAGTGACAACAGGAACCTGAACACTGAAGCTTTCTTT	CASSDNRNLNTEAFF
TRBV2	-	-	TRBJ2-4	TGTGCCAGCAAACCCAGCGCGGGCAAAAACATTCAGTACTTC	CASKPSAGKNIQYF
TRBV6-2/TRBV6-3	-	-	TRBJ2-3	TGTGCCAGCAGTTACCGACAGGTAGATACGCAGTATTTT	CASSYRQVDTQYF
TRBV9	TRBD2	-	TRBJ2-1	TGTGCCAGCAGCGCCGGGACTAGCAAGCAGTTCTTC	CASSAGTSKQFF
TRBV5-1	-	-	TRBJ2-6	TGCGCCAGCAGCGTGAAGGGAGTATCCTCTGGGGCCAACGTCCTGACTTTC	CASSVKGVSSGANVLTF
TRBV27	-	once	TRBJ2-1	TGTGCCAGCAGTATAAGCGCCTTGACCTACAATGAGCAGTTCTTC	CASSISALTYNEQFF
TRBV10-1	-	-	TRBJ1-5	TGCGCCATGTGGGCCCGGGGGAATCAGCCCCAGCATTTT	CAMWARGNQPQHF
TRBV30	TRBD1	-	TRBJ2-3	TGTGCCTGCTACCGCCGCCCCCAGGGGGCGGATAACAACCGGACCACAGATACGCAGTATTTT	CACYRRPQGADNNRTTDTQYF
TRBV25-1	-	-	TRBJ1-2	TGTGCCAGCAGTGCCAACAGGGTTGGCTACACCTTC	CASSANRVGYTF
TRBV6-5	TRBD1	-	TRBJ1-2	TGTGCCAGCAGTACCCCACAGGGGTTTAGTGGCTACACCTTC	CASSTPQGFSGYTF
TRBV5-4	-	-	TRBJ1-2	TGTGCCAGCAGCTCCGACACTAACTATGGCTACACCTTC	CASSSDTNYGYTF
TRBV30	-	-	TRBJ1-2	TGTGCCTGGAGTGTCAGTCAGGGATCAAAAGGCTACACCTTC	CAWSVSQGSKGYTF
TRBV4-3	-	few	TRBJ2-2	TGCGCCAGCAGCCAAGAGTCTCTTTTCGGCGGGGAGCTGTTTTTT	CASSQESLFGGELFF
TRBV28	-	few	TRBJ1-1	TGTGCCAGCAGTCGGCAGGGCGTGAACACTGAAGCTTTCTTT	CASSRQGVNTEAFF